A single T cell receptor (beta chain) is shown here with its context. Its antigen is undetermined. Incorporated into the TCR beta cDNA libraries were unique molecular identifiers, which served to reduce PCR and sequencing biases. TCRdb called the PCR reads again in MiXCR, with one record for every CDR3 protein. Counted here are almost 700,000 distinct CDR3 sequences, 59% occurring once; the ten biggest clones make up about 10%. This record belongs to a study of post-analysis software for immune sequencing data. Overall study: There were relapsing-remitting, secondary progressive and progressive-relapsing multiple sclerosis among the disease courses included.

The V end was cut by 5 bases, the J end by 4 bases, with 19 bases between. This CDR3 contains 16 residues. Germline loops: CDR1 SGHTA, CDR2 FQGNSA. Findings and caveats of the study: Controls had significantly higher normalized Chao1 diversity than multiple sclerosis patients. About five TRBV segments, including TRBV5-6, TRBV5-1 and TRBV20-1, were more frequent in patients than controls.

Sequenced: blood. This rearrangement joins TRBV7-2 to TRBJ2-3; D is possibly TRBD2 (7 bases). This clonotype was obtained from a girl aged 2 to 10 with multiple sclerosis. The CDR3 sequence is CASSTLPGGSPDTQYF. For the CDR3, the DNA is TGTGCCAGCAGCACCCTCCCGGGGGGCAGCCCAGATACGCAGTATTTT.